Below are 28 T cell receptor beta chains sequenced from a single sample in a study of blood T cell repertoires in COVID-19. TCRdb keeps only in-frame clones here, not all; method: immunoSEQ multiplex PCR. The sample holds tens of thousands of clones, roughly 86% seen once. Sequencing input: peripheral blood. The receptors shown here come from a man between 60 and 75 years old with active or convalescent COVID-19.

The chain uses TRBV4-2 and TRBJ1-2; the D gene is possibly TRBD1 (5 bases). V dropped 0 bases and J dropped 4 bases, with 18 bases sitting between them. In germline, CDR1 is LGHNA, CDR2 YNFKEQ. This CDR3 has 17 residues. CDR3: CASSQELRTSTTYGYTF. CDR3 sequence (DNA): TGTGCCAGCAGCCAAGAACTTCGGACATCCACCACCTATGGCTACACCTTC.

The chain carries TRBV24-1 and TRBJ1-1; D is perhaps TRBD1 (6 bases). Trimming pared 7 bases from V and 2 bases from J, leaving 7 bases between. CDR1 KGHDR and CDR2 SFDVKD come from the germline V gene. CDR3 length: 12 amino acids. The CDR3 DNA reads TGTGCCACCAGGGACAGTAACACTGAAGCTTTCTTT. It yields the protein CATRDSNTEAFF.

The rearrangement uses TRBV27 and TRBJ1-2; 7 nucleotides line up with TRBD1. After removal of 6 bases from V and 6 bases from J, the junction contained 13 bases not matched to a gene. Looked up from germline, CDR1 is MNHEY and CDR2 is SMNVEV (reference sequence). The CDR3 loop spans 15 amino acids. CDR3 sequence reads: CASRKAGGSSHGYTF. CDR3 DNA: TGTGCCAGCAGAAAGGCAGGGGGAAGTTCTCATGGCTACACCTTC.

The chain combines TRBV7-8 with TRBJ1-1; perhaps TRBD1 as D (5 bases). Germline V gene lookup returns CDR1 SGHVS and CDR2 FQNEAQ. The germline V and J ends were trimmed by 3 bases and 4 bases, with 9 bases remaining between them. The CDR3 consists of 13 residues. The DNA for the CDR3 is TGTGCCAGCAGCTTGGAGGGGTTCACTGAAGCTTTCTTT. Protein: CASSLEGFTEAFF.

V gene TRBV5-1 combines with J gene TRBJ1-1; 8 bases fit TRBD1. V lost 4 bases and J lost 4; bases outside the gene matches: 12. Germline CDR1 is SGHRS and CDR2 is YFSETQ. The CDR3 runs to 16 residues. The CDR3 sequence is CASSLGTGDFSTEAFF. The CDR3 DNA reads TGCGCCAGCAGCCTGGGGACAGGCGATTTTAGCACTGAAGCTTTCTTT.

The CDR3 bases are TGTGCCAGCATGCAGGGAGGTGGTTCACCCCTCCACTTT. It is translated as CASMQGGGSPLHF. This chain connects TRBV3-1 (or the pseudogene TRBV3-2) to TRBJ1-6; a weak D match, TRBD1 (5 bases). The CDR3 has 13 amino acids. Germline-derived CDR1 and CDR2 are LGHDT and YNNKEL (reference sequence). The V end was cut by 7 bases, the J end by 9 bases, with 13 bases between.

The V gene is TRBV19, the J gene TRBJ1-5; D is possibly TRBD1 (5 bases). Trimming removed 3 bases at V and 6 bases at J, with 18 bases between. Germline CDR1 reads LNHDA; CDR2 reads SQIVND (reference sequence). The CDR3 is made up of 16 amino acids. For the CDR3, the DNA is TGTGCCAGTAGTATTGGGTCAGGGTATAGAGGTCAGCCCCAGCATTTT. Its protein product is CASSIGSGYRGQPQHF.

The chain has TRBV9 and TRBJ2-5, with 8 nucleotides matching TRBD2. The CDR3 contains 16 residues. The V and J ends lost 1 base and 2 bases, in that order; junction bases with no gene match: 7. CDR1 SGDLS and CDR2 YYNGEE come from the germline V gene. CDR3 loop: CASSVWAGGPQETQYF. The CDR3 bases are TGTGCCAGCAGCGTATGGGCGGGGGGTCCTCAAGAGACCCAGTACTTC.

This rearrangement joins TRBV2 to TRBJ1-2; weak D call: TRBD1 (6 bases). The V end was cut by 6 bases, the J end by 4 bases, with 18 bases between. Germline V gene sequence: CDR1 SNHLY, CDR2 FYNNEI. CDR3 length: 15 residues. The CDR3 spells CASRDKQGSVYGYTF. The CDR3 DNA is TGTGCCAGCAGGGACAAACAGGGTTCCGTCTATGGCTACACCTTC.

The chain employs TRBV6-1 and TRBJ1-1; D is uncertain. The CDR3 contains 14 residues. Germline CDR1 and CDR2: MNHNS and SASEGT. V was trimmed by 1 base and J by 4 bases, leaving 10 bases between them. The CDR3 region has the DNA TGTGCCAGCAGTGAAGTCGGGGTGAGCACTGAAGCTTTCTTT. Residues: CASSEVGVSTEAFF.

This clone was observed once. Written as DNA, the CDR3 is TGCGCCAGCAGCTCGAGGAGGGATCAACTGGGGGCAACTAATGAAAAACTGTTTTTT. It codes for CASSSRRDQLGATNEKLFF. The chain couples TRBV5-1 to TRBJ1-4, with TRBD1 as a possible D gene (5 bases). Germline V gives CDR1 SGHRS, CDR2 YFSETQ. The V end lost 3 bases, the J end lost 0 bases, and 21 bases lay between the germline ends. The CDR3 spans 19 residues. Together with reference TRBV5-1 and TRBJ1-4, the CDR3 gives the full variable domain: KAGVTQTPRYLIKTRGQQVTLSCSPISGHRSVSWYQQTPGQGLQFLFEYFSETQRNKGNFPGRFSGRQFSNSRSEMNVSTLELGDSALYLCASSSRRDQLGATNEKLFFGSGTQLSVL.

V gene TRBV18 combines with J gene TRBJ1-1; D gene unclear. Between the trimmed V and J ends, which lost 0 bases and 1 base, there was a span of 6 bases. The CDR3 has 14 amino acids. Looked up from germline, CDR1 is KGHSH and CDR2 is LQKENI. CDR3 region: CASSPPPRNTEAFF. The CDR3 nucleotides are TGTGCCAGCTCACCACCCCCCCGGAACACTGAAGCTTTCTTT.

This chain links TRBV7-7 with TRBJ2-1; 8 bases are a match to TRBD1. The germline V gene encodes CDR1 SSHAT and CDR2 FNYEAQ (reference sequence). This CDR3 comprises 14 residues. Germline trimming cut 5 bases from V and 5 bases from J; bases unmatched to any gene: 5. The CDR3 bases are TGTGCCAGCAGCCTTGACAGGGGAAACAATGAGCAGTTCTTC. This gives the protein CASSLDRGNNEQFF.

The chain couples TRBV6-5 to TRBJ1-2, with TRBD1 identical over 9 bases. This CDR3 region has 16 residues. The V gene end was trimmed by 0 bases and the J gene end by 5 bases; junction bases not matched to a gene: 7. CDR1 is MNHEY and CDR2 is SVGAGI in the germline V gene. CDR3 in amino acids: CASSYSGQGRFYGYTF. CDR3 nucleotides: TGTGCCAGCAGTTACTCCGGACAGGGGCGCTTTTATGGCTACACCTTC.

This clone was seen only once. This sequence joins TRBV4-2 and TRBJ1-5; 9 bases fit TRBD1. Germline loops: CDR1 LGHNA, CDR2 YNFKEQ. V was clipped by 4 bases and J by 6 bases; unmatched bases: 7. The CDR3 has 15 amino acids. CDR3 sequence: CASSPRQGGGQPQHF. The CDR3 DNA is TGTGCCAGCAGCCCCCGACAGGGGGGTGGTCAGCCCCAGCATTTT.

The CDR3 bases are TGTGCCAGCAGAAGGACGGGAGAGGATTGGGCTTTCTTT. Its translation: CASRRTGEDWAFF. This rearrangement joins TRBV12-3 or TRBV12-4 to TRBJ1-1; D is ambiguous. This CDR3 spans 13 amino acids. The V and J ends lost 6 bases and 11 bases respectively, with 19 bases between them.

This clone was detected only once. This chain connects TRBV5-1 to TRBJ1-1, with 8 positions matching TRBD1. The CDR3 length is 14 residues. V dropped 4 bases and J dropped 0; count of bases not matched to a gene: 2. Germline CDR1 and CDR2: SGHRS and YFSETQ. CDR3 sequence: CASSRTGMNTEAFF. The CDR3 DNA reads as TGCGCCAGCAGCCGGACAGGGATGAACACTGAAGCTTTCTTT.

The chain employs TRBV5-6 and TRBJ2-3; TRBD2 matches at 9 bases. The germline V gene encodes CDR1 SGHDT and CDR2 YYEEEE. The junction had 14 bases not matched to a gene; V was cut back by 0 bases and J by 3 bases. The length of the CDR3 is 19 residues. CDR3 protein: CASSLAAGGMTVRTDTQYF. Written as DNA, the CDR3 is TGTGCCAGCAGCTTGGCGGCGGGGGGGATGACGGTACGAACAGATACGCAGTATTTT.

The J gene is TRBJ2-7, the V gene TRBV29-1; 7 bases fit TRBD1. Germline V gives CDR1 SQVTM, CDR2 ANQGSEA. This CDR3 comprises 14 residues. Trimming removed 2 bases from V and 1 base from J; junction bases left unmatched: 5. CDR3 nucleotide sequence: TGCAGCGTTGAAAGGGGACAGCCGTCCTACGAGCAGTACTTC. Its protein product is CSVERGQPSYEQYF.

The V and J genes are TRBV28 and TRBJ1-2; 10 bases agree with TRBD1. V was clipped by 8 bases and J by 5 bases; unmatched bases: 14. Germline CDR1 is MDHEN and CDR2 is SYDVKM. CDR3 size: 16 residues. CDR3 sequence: CASSLLGQGPYYGYTF. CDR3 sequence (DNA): TGTGCCAGCTCCCTCTTGGGACAGGGGCCCTATTATGGCTACACCTTC.

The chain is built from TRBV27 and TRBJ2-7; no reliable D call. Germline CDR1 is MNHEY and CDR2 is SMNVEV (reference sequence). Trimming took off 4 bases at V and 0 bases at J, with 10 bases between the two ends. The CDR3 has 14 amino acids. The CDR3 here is CASSSTSSSYEQYF. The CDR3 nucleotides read TGTGCCAGCAGTTCTACGTCAAGCTCCTACGAGCAGTACTTC.

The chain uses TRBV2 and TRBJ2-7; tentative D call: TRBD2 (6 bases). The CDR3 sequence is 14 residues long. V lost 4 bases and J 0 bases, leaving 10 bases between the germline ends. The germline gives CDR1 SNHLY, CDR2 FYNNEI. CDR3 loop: CASSAGEFSYEQYF. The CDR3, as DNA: TGTGCCAGCAGTGCGGGGGAATTCTCCTACGAGCAGTACTTC. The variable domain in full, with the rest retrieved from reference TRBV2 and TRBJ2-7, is EPEVTQTPSHQVTQMGQEVILRCVPISNHLYFYWYRQILGQKVEFLVSFYNNEISEKSEIFDDQFSVERPDGSNFTLKIRSTKLEDSAMYFCASSAGEFSYEQYFGPGTRLTVT.

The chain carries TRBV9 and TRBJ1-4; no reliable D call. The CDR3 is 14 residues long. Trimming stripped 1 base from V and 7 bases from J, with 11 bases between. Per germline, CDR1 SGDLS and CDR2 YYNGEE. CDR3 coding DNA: TGTGCCAGCAGCGTACGTGGGGAGTCTGAAAAACTGTTTTTT. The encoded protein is CASSVRGESEKLFF. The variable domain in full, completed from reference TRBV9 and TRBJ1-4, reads DSGVTQTPKHLITATGQRVTLRCSPRSGDLSVYWYQQSLDQGLQFLIQYYNGEERAKGNILERFSAQQFPDLHSELNLSSLELGDSALYFCASSVRGESEKLFFGSGTQLSVL.

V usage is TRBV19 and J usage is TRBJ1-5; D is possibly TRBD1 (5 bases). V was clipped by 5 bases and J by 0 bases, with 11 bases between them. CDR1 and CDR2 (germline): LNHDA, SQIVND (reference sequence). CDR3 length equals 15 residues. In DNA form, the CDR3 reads TGTGCCAGTAGTCTCGTTGGACATAGCAATCAGCCCCAGCATTTT. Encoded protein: CASSLVGHSNQPQHF.

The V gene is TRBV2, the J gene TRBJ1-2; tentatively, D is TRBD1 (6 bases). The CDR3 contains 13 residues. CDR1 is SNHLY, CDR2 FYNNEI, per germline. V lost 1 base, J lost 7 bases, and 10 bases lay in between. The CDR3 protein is CASSEDRVGGYTF. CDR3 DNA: TGTGCCAGCAGTGAAGACAGGGTCGGTGGCTACACCTTC.

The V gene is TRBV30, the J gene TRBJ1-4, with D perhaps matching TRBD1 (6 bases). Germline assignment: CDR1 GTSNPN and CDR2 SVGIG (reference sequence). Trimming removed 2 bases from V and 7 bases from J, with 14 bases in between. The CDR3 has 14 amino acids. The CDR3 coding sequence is TGTGCCTGGAGTAGACGGGGGGCTGGTGAAAAACTGTTTTTT. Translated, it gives CAWSRRGAGEKLFF.

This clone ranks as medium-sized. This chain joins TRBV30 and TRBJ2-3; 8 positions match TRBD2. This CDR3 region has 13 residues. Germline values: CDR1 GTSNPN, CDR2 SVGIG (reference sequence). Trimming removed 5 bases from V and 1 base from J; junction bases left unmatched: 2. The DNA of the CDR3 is TGTGCCTGGCAGACTAGCGGCACAGATACGCAGTATTTT. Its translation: CAWQTSGTDTQYF.

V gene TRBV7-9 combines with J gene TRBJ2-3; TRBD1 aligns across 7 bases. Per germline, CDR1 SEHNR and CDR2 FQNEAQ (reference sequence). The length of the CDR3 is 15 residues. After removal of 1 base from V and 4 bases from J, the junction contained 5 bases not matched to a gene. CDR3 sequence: CASSLGDREADTQYF. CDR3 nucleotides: TGTGCCAGCAGCTTAGGGGACAGAGAGGCAGATACGCAGTATTTT.